The 27 T cell receptor beta chains listed next were all sequenced from one sample in a study of blood T cells in healthy people across ages. A second PCR, run for roughly 7 to 11 cycles, used a sample-barcoded 5' primer plus a J-beta primer mix. MiXCR, run by TCRdb on the 5' RACE reads, gives a single entry per CDR3 protein. The sample consists of fewer than 700,000 distinct CDR3 sequences, roughly 43% of them appearing once. Sequencing was performed on blood. Every receptor here comes from an elderly man in good health.

Many counts were recorded for this clonotype. The chain joins TRBV6-5 to TRBJ2-3, with 7 bases identical to TRBD2. CDR3 length: 15 residues. Germline trimming cut 2 bases from V and 2 bases from J; bases unmatched to any gene: 4. Per germline, CDR1 MNHEY and CDR2 SVGAGI. The CDR3 loop reads CASSYGGESTDTQYF. The CDR3 DNA sequence: TGTGCCAGCAGTTACGGGGGGGAGTCCACAGATACGCAGTATTTT.

This chain joins TRBV29-1 and TRBJ1-2, with D unclear. The CDR3 is 11 amino acids. Germline V gene lookup returns CDR1 SQVTM and CDR2 ANQGSEA. The V end lost 4 bases, the J end lost 6 bases, and 9 bases lay between the germline ends. The CDR3 coding sequence is TGCAGCGTTGTACAGTACCATGGCTACACCTTC. Translated, it gives CSVVQYHGYTF.

The rearrangement uses TRBV5-5 and TRBJ1-5; tentatively, D is TRBD1 (6 bases). CDR3 length: 17 residues. CDR1 SGHKS and CDR2 YYEKEE come from the germline V gene (reference sequence). Trimming removed 0 bases at V and 3 bases at J, with 16 bases between. The CDR3 region is CASSLGLGQSPNQPQHF. CDR3 bases: TGTGCCAGCAGCTTGGGATTGGGACAAAGCCCCAATCAGCCCCAGCATTTT.

The V and J genes are TRBV4-3 and TRBJ1-4, with a possible D match to TRBD1 (6 bases). Germline V gene sequence: CDR1 LGHNA, CDR2 YSLEER. The length of the CDR3 is 17 residues. The V end lost 4 bases, the J end lost 8 bases, and 23 bases lay between the germline ends. DNA for the CDR3: TGCGCCAGCAGCCTCCTTCAGGACAGAACTGGAGGGGAAAAACTGTTTTTT. As protein: CASSLLQDRTGGEKLFF.

CDR3 DNA sequence: TGCGCCAGCAGCCGAAACCCAGCGGGTAGCACAGATACGCAGTATTTT. Translating gives CASSRNPAGSTDTQYF. This chain joins TRBV4-3 and TRBJ2-3; D is possibly TRBD2 (6 bases). The V gene lost 4 bases and the J gene lost 0 bases, with 14 bases spanning the gap. This CDR3 region has 16 residues. Germline-derived CDR1 and CDR2 are LGHNA and YSLEER.

In this sample, this clonotype turned up a few times. The J gene is TRBJ1-2, the V gene TRBV14; D is ambiguous. Germline CDR1 reads SGHDN; CDR2 reads FVKESK. Trimming left V 0 bases short and J 3 bases short, with 11 bases between. The CDR3 extends over 15 amino acids. The CDR3 protein is CASSQDFLDHYGYTF. CDR3 coding DNA: TGTGCCAGCAGCCAAGATTTCCTTGACCACTATGGCTACACCTTC.

The CDR3 sequence is CASSQDARAATQYF. CDR3 DNA: TGTGCCAGCAGCCAAGATGCCAGGGCTGCGACCCAGTACTTC. The chain links TRBV3-1 to TRBJ2-5; D possibly corresponds to TRBD1 (5 bases). The CDR3 is 14 residues long. Trimming removed 0 bases from V and 7 bases from J, with 12 bases in between. Per germline, CDR1 LGHDT and CDR2 YNNKEL (reference sequence).

This clonotype has a handful of counts. The chain links TRBV20-1 to TRBJ1-5; a possible D gene is TRBD1 (6 bases). Per the germline V gene, CDR1 is DFQATT and CDR2 is SNEGSKA (reference sequence). CDR3 length equals 17 residues. Trimming took off 0 bases at V and 2 bases at J, with 17 bases between the two ends. CDR3 bases: TGCAGTGCTAGAGATTTGAGGGGGAACGCTCGCAATCAGCCCCAGCATTTT. This codes for CSARDLRGNARNQPQHF.

A few counts support this clonotype. The rearrangement links TRBV27 to TRBJ2-7, with TRBD1 matching over 10 bases. The germline V gene encodes CDR1 MNHEY and CDR2 SMNVEV (reference sequence). After removal of 5 bases from V and 2 bases from J, the junction contained 3 bases not matched to a gene. The CDR3 has 14 residues. The DNA of the CDR3 is TGTGCCAGCAGTCGGACAGGGGGACCCTACGAGCAGTACTTC. Its translation: CASSRTGGPYEQYF.

This chain links TRBV30 with TRBJ2-1; 10 positions match TRBD1. This CDR3 is 13 amino acids long. CDR1 and CDR2 from the germline V gene are GTSNPN and SVGIG (reference sequence). V shed 5 bases and J 6 bases; nucleotides not matched to a gene: 4. Written as DNA, the CDR3 is TGTGCCTGGGCCAGGGACAGGGGCAATGAGCAGTTCTTC. Translated, it gives CAWARDRGNEQFF.

The V gene is TRBV7-2, the J gene TRBJ1-4, with unresolved D. CDR3 length: 12 amino acids. Germline V gene data show CDR1 as SGHTA and CDR2 as FQGNSA. V was trimmed by 5 bases and J by 8 bases, leaving 9 bases between them. CDR3 protein: CASSPSREKLFF. The CDR3, as DNA: TGTGCCAGCAGCCCCTCGCGGGAAAAACTGTTTTTT.

This chain uses TRBV20-1 with TRBJ1-5, with D unclear. Looked up from germline, CDR1 is DFQATT and CDR2 is SNEGSKA (reference sequence). The CDR3 runs 11 residues. The ends were cut back, 7 bases at V and 0 bases at J, with 4 bases in the middle. CDR3 nucleotide sequence: TGCAGTGGGGGTAGCAATCAGCCCCAGCATTTT. It codes for CSGGSNQPQHF.

This chain links TRBV7-3 with TRBJ1-2, with D tentatively TRBD1 (5 bases). Germline CDR1 SGHTA, CDR2 FQGTGA. With 7 bases removed from V and 8 bases from J, the gap between germline ends came to 17 bases. This CDR3 comprises 13 residues. CDR3 residues: CASILAEGMGYTF. The CDR3 nucleotides are TGTGCCAGCATTTTAGCAGAGGGGATGGGCTACACCTTC.

This clonotype was counted many times. This chain uses TRBV29-1 with TRBJ2-7, with D unclear. The CDR3 runs 13 residues. The germline V gene has CDR1 SQVTM and CDR2 ANQGSEA. The V gene lost 4 bases and the J gene lost 3 bases, with 13 bases spanning the gap. The CDR3 DNA sequence: TGCAGCGTTGTGGCCCGGTATGGCTACGAGCAGTACTTC. Its protein product is CSVVARYGYEQYF.

Concerning this clonotype: One end of the junction fails to match germline, which may point to a read error. The chain carries TRBV7-9 and TRBJ2-7; D perhaps matches TRBD1 (5 bases). Germline V lookup: CDR1 SEHNR, CDR2 FQNEAQ (reference sequence). The CDR3 contains 13 residues. DNA of the CDR3: TGTGCCAGCAGCCCCACAGGCTCCCACGAGCAGTACTTC. Amino acids: CASSPTGSHEQYF.

This chain uses TRBV7-2 with TRBJ1-5; D ambiguous. CDR3 length: 13 amino acids. Germline CDR1 is SGHTA and CDR2 is FQGNSA. V was pared by 0 bases and J by 5 bases, with 5 bases between. The CDR3 nucleotides are TGTGCCAGCAGCTTAGCTGCCTATCAGCCCCAGCATTTT. Amino acids: CASSLAAYQPQHF.

The genes are TRBV7-9 and TRBJ2-1; D perhaps matches TRBD2 (6 bases). There are 18 residues in the CDR3. Germline-derived CDR1 and CDR2 are SEHNR and FQNEAQ (reference sequence). V lost 3 bases and J 0 bases, leaving 18 bases between the germline ends. The CDR3 region is CASSLTSFTPSSYNEQFF. The CDR3 coding sequence is TGTGCCAGCAGCTTGACTAGTTTTACCCCGAGCTCCTACAATGAGCAGTTCTTC.

The V and J genes are TRBV5-1 and TRBJ2-7; the D gene could be TRBD1 or TRBD2 (5 bases each). The J call may be incorrect, as the DNA end agrees better with TRBJ2-5. Germline values: CDR1 SGHRS, CDR2 YFSETQ. This CDR3 region has 15 residues. The CDR3 here is CASSRSSGTRETQYF. As DNA, the CDR3 is TGCGCCAGCAGCCGGTCAAGTGGGACGAGGGAGACCCAGTACTTC.

This clonotype was picked up a small number of times. The J gene is TRBJ2-1, the V gene TRBV27; tentative D call: TRBD2 (5 bases). This CDR3 spans 14 amino acids. Trimming left V 1 base short and J 9 bases short, with 13 bases between. CDR1 is MNHEY, CDR2 SMNVEV, per germline (reference sequence). CDR3 bases: TGTGCCAGCAGTTTATTTTCGAGGGTAGGTGAGCAGTTCTTC. It encodes CASSLFSRVGEQFF.

This chain connects TRBV28 to TRBJ2-5; a weak D match, TRBD1 (5 bases). The end of the DNA fits TRBJ2-7 better, so the J call may be wrong. The germline V gene has CDR1 MDHEN and CDR2 SYDVKM. The CDR3 sequence is 14 residues long. CDR3 region: CASSFVAQGDEQYF. The CDR3 bases are TGTGCCAGCAGTTTCGTTGCTCAGGGCGACGAGCAGTACTTC.

V is TRBV18 and J is TRBJ2-5, with a tentative D call TRBD1 (5 bases). This CDR3 contains 13 residues. With 6 bases removed from V and 4 bases from J, the gap between germline ends came to 12 bases. Per the germline V gene, CDR1 is KGHSH and CDR2 is LQKENI. As DNA, the CDR3 is TGTGCCAGCTCCACCCCAGGGTTAGAGACCCAGTACTTC. It encodes CASSTPGLETQYF. Using reference TRBV18 and TRBJ2-5 for the parts outside the CDR3, the full variable domain is NAGVMQNPRHLVRRRGQEARLRCSPMKGHSHVYWYRQLPEEGLKFMVYLQKENIIDESGMPKERFSAEFPKEGPSILRIQQVVRGDSAAYFCASSTPGLETQYFGPGTRLLVL.

The chain joins TRBV14 to TRBJ2-5; possibly TRBD2 for D (5 bases). The germline gives CDR1 SGHDN, CDR2 FVKESK. Trimming shortened V by 2 bases and J by 11 bases, and 12 bases separated the two germline ends. CDR3 length: 12 amino acids. This CDR3 is CASSQLPREQYF. The CDR3 nucleotides are TGTGCCAGCAGCCAATTGCCAAGGGAGCAGTACTTC.

In nucleotides, the CDR3 is TGCAGTACGCTAGGCCCCCTCTCCACAGATACGCAGTATTTT. Its translation: CSTLGPLSTDTQYF. V usage is TRBV20-1 and J usage is TRBJ2-3; D unclear. V was shortened by 8 bases and J by 2 bases, with 17 bases between the two germline ends. The germline V gene has CDR1 DFQATT and CDR2 SNEGSKA (reference sequence). This CDR3 contains 14 residues.

Ten or more counts support this clonotype. The chain has TRBV9 and TRBJ2-1; TRBD2 matches at 14 bases. Germline V gene sequence: CDR1 SGDLS, CDR2 YYNGEE. There are 16 residues in the CDR3. After removal of 3 bases from V and 8 bases from J, the junction contained 7 bases not matched to a gene. The CDR3 DNA is TGTGCCAGCAGCGAGCCGGGACTAGCGGGAGAGCATGAGCAGTTCTTC. It specifies CASSEPGLAGEHEQFF. The whole variable domain, remainder taken from reference TRBV9 and TRBJ2-1, is DSGVTQTPKHLITATGQRVTLRCSPRSGDLSVYWYQQSLDQGLQFLIQYYNGEERAKGNILERFSAQQFPDLHSELNLSSLELGDSALYFCASSEPGLAGEHEQFFGPGTRLTVL.

The V gene is TRBV9, the J gene TRBJ2-7, with a possible D match to TRBD2 (6 bases). The CDR3 has 14 amino acids. The V gene lost 2 bases and the J gene lost 2 bases, with 11 bases spanning the gap. Per germline, CDR1 SGDLS and CDR2 YYNGEE. This chain's CDR3 is CASSVGTDPYEQYF. For the CDR3, the DNA is TGTGCCAGCAGCGTCGGGACTGACCCCTACGAGCAGTACTTC.

At least ten counts were recorded for this clonotype. The V gene is TRBV25-1, the J gene TRBJ2-1; TRBD2 matches at 7 bases. Germline lookup yields CDR1 MGHDK and CDR2 SYGVNS. V was pared by 8 bases and J by 7 bases, with 14 bases of the junction left unmatched. This CDR3 comprises 15 residues. This CDR3 reads CASGGAGTQGNEQFF. In DNA form, the CDR3 reads TGTGCCAGCGGGGGAGCGGGAACTCAAGGGAATGAGCAGTTCTTC.

This clonotype occurred a few times. The V and J genes are TRBV7-3 and TRBJ1-1; TRBD1 matches at 7 bases. Germline V gene lookup returns CDR1 SGHTA and CDR2 FQGTGA. The CDR3 has 16 amino acids. V shed 5 bases, J shed 5 bases, and the junction held 14 bases outside the gene matches. The chain's CDR3 is CASSRYPTGEGTEAFF. The CDR3 region has the DNA TGTGCCAGCAGCCGTTACCCTACAGGGGAAGGTACTGAAGCTTTCTTT.